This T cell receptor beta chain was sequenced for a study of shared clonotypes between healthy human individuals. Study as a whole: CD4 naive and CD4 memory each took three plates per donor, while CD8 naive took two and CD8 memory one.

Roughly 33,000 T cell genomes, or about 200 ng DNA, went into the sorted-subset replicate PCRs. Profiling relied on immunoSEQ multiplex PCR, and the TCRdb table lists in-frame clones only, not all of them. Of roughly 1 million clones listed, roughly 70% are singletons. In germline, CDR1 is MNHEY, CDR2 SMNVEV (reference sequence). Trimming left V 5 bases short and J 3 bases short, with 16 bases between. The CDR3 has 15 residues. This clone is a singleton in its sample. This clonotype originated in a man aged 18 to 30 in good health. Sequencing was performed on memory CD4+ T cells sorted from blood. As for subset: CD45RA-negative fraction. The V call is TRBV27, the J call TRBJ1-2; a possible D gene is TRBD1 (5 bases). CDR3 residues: CASSPRGFQHYGYTF. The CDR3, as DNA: TGTGCCAGCAGTCCCCGGGGGTTCCAGCACTATGGCTACACCTTC.